This TCR beta chain stems from a study of T cell repertoires in cytomegalovirus infection. Study information: Recently identified HLA-C-restricted CMV epitopes were used, and well-studied HLA-B-restricted CMV epitopes were used as well. Carrying CMV and the relevant HLA type showed in public TCR beta signatures.

With 6 bases removed from V and 1 base from J, the gap between germline ends came to 18 bases. CDR1 is MDHEN and CDR2 is SYDVKM in the germline V gene. The CDR3 runs 16 residues. Using its own MiXCR run on the reads, TCRdb lists one record per CDR3 protein. The data hold approximately 1,000,000 distinct CDR3 sequences, with less than 35% observed a single time. About this clonotype: As yet, its antigen is unknown.

The sequencing used cultured CD8+ T cells from PBMCs, collected from culture after CMV antigen stimulation. This sequence originates from a human donor in good health (CMV status not recorded). Some clones in this sample may be carry-over from other donors' samples. This chain links TRBV28 with TRBJ1-2; D uncertain. This chain's CDR3 is CASSPRRLDLNYGYTF. CDR3 in DNA: TGTGCCAGCAGCCCAAGACGCTTAGACCTTAACTATGGCTACACCTTC.